The T cell receptor beta chain under discussion was sequenced for a study of blood T cell repertoires in COVID-19. Study information: Whether acute or convalescent, the COVID-19 samples came from the United States, Italy and Spain. Sources were T cells, B-cell-depleted T cells, or PBMCs; the material itself was cDNA or gDNA.

The trim removed 4 bases at V and 1 base at J, leaving 4 bases unmatched. CDR1 SGHTS and CDR2 YDEGEE come from the germline V gene. The CDR3 consists of 16 residues. Recruits, aged roughly 18 to 95 years, lived in approximately 26 US areas. Grouping used clinical history reported by participants in a survey and questionnaire. The table came from immunoSEQ multiplex PCR; TCRdb's copy has only in-frame clones and leaves some out. The table has about half a million clones, 75% to 90% seen once; the top ten hold approximately 8%. This TCR was recovered from a woman aged 55-69 years who had recovered from COVID-19. The rearrangement links TRBV5-8 to TRBJ1-3, with TRBD1 matching 11 bases. The sequenced sample consisted of PBMCs or T cells enriched from blood (not recorded which). The CDR3 region is CASSTDRGLSGNTIYF. The CDR3 coding sequence is TGTGCCAGCAGCACGGACAGGGGGCTTTCTGGAAACACCATATATTTT.